Below are 21 T cell receptor beta chains sequenced from a single sample in a study of vaccination and CD4 T cells after COVID-19. Treatment denoted: roughly 11-day PBMC culture with coronavirus spike peptide pools or control peptides (ViraFEST assay). Before the COVID-19 pandemic (2011-2018), CD4+ T cells were obtained from the unexposed donor. No antigen has been assigned to these receptors. Cultured CD4+ T cell DNA was sequenced using the Oncomine TCR Beta short-read assay. TCRdb re-derived calls from the PCR reads in MiXCR, one entry per CDR3 protein. The sample shows fewer than 9,500 distinct CDR3 sequences, over 40% of them seen only once. The sample consisted of CD4+ T cells from blood, cultured in vitro. The receptors come from a human donor in good health.

The chain is built from TRBV6-5 and TRBJ1-1, with no clear D. The CDR3 extends over 15 amino acids. Trimming removed 2 bases at V and 2 bases at J, with 12 bases between. The germline gives CDR1 MNHEY, CDR2 SVGAGI. The DNA for the CDR3 is TGTGCCAGCAGTTACAAATTATGGGGAAACACTGAAGCTTTCTTT. It translates to CASSYKLWGNTEAFF.

V and J are TRBV19 and TRBJ1-1; 7 bases are shared with TRBD1. This CDR3 contains 13 residues. The germline V gene encodes CDR1 LNHDA and CDR2 SQIVND (reference sequence). The V gene end was trimmed by 5 bases and the J gene end by 4 bases; junction bases not matched to a gene: 4. The CDR3 sequence: CASSPRTGTEAFF. The CDR3 nucleotides are TGTGCCAGTAGTCCAAGGACAGGCACTGAAGCTTTCTTT.

The rearrangement uses TRBV10-1 and TRBJ2-3; 14 positions match TRBD2. From germline, CDR1 is WNHNN and CDR2 SYGVQD (reference sequence). CDR3 length equals 19 residues. V trimming: 1 base; J trimming: 4 bases; junction bases outside the gene matches: 10. CDR3 residues: CASSEWPGLAGDHSDTQYF. CDR3 sequence (DNA): TGCGCCAGCAGTGAGTGGCCGGGACTAGCGGGAGATCATTCAGATACGCAGTATTTT.

Only a few counts were recorded for this clonotype. The V and J genes are TRBV9 and TRBJ1-2; 7 bases are shared with TRBD1. V shed 3 bases, J shed 6 bases, and the junction held 14 bases outside the gene matches. The germline V gene has CDR1 SGDLS and CDR2 YYNGEE. The CDR3 contains 16 residues. CDR3 amino acids: CASSETNTGALDGYTF. In DNA form, the CDR3 reads TGTGCCAGCAGCGAGACGAATACAGGGGCCCTCGATGGCTACACCTTC.

The rearrangement joins TRBV30 to TRBJ1-1; the D is unclear. The V end was cut by 4 bases, the J end by 1 base, with 13 bases between. The CDR3 is 14 residues long. Germline assignment: CDR1 GTSNPN and CDR2 SVGIG (reference sequence). The DNA for the CDR3 is TGTGCCTGGAACCCCGGACGGACGAACACTGAAGCTTTCTTT. It specifies CAWNPGRTNTEAFF.

Only a few counts were recorded for this clonotype. The chain employs TRBV27 and TRBJ1-5; no clear D. Germline V lookup: CDR1 MNHEY, CDR2 SMNVEV (reference sequence). Trimming cost V 7 bases and J 1 base, with 11 bases left between them. The CDR3 is made up of 14 amino acids. The CDR3 DNA reads TGTGCCAGCAAAACGAGCTTCAGCAATCAGCCCCAGCATTTT. Amino acid sequence: CASKTSFSNQPQHF.

This chain connects TRBV7-9 to TRBJ1-2, with 10 bases lining up with TRBD1. The CDR3 totals 15 residues. Trimming at V came to 4 bases and at J to 3 bases, leaving 5 bases not matched to a gene. Per germline, CDR1 SEHNR and CDR2 FQNEAQ (reference sequence). The CDR3 is CASSSRQGADYGYTF. The DNA of the CDR3 is TGTGCCAGCAGCTCAAGACAGGGGGCGGACTATGGCTACACCTTC. The whole variable domain, remainder taken from reference TRBV7-9 and TRBJ1-2, is DTGVSQNPRHKITKRGQNVTFRCDPISEHNRLYWYRQTLGQGPEFLTYFQNEAQLEKSRLLSDRFSAERPKGSFSTLEIQRTEQGDSAMYLCASSSRQGADYGYTFGSGTRLTVV.

The chain has TRBV6-2 or TRBV6-3 and TRBJ2-3; the D is unclear. The germline V gene has CDR1 MNHEY and CDR2 SVGEGT. V shed 7 bases and J shed 11 bases, with 16 bases lying between them. The CDR3 is made up of 12 amino acids. The CDR3 DNA reads TGTGCCAGCAACTCCTCCCCCGGCAGGCAGTATTTT. The encoded protein is CASNSSPGRQYF.

The chain employs TRBV19 and TRBJ2-4, with D perhaps TRBD1 (6 bases). The CDR3 totals 13 residues. Germline V gene sequence: CDR1 LNHDA, CDR2 SQIVND (reference sequence). The germline V and J ends were trimmed by 9 bases and 3 bases, with 12 bases remaining between them. CDR3 bases: TGTGCCAGCCGGACAGAAGGCAAAAACATTCAGTACTTC. It codes for CASRTEGKNIQYF. Variable domain in full (rest from reference TRBV19 and TRBJ2-4): DGGITQSPKYLFRKEGQNVTLSCEQNLNHDAMYWYRQDPGQGLRLIYYSQIVNDFQKGDIAEGYSVSREKKESFPLTVTSAQKNPTAFYLCASRTEGKNIQYFGAGTRLSVL.

This clonotype was counted between two and nine times. The chain combines TRBV27 with TRBJ1-1, with 8 bases matching TRBD1. The CDR3 contains 13 residues. Looked up from germline, CDR1 is MNHEY and CDR2 is SMNVEV (reference sequence). The junction had 5 bases not matched to a gene; V was cut back by 7 bases and J by 4 bases. In nucleotides, the CDR3 is TGTGCCAGCACTAAAACAGGGGGCACTGAAGCTTTCTTT. This translates into CASTKTGGTEAFF.

This chain joins TRBV6-2 or TRBV6-3 and TRBJ1-5, with 9 positions matching TRBD1. The CDR3 sequence is 15 residues long. Trimming took 11 bases from V and 7 from J; bases not matched to a gene: 15. Germline loops: CDR1 MNHEY, CDR2 SVGEGT. This CDR3 reads CAHSKKTGGGQPQHF. The CDR3 nucleotides read TGTGCCCACTCCAAGAAGACAGGGGGAGGACAGCCCCAGCATTTT.

The V gene is TRBV11-3, the J gene TRBJ2-1, with 9 bases fitting TRBD2. The V segment lost 4 bases and the J segment 4 bases; nucleotides outside the gene matches: 5. Germline CDR1 and CDR2: SGHNT and YENEEA. CDR3 size: 15 residues. This chain's CDR3 is CASSSRTSEYNEQFF. CDR3 DNA: TGTGCCAGCAGCTCCCGGACTAGCGAATACAATGAGCAGTTCTTC.

This clonotype was picked up a small number of times. The gene calls are TRBV20-1 and TRBJ1-6, with 7 bases identical to TRBD1. V lost 3 bases and J lost 12; bases outside the gene matches: 14. The germline CDR1 and CDR2 sequences are DFQATT and SNEGSKA (reference sequence). The CDR3 loop spans 15 amino acids. CDR3 amino acids: CSASDTTGPLVPLHF. DNA for the CDR3: TGCAGTGCTAGTGACACGACAGGGCCACTTGTACCCCTCCACTTT.

The chain couples TRBV20-1 to TRBJ2-3; D gene uncertain. The CDR3 sequence is 14 residues long. The V end was cut by 4 bases, the J end by 5 bases, with 16 bases between. From germline, CDR1 is DFQATT and CDR2 SNEGSKA (reference sequence). The DNA for the CDR3 is TGCAGTGCTAACCCCGGTGGAGTCTTAGATACGCAGTATTTT. This codes for CSANPGGVLDTQYF.

This sequence joins TRBV27 and TRBJ1-6; a possible D gene is TRBD1 (6 bases). The CDR3 is made up of 16 amino acids. Germline CDR1 and CDR2: MNHEY and SMNVEV (reference sequence). Between the trimmed V and J ends, which lost 6 bases and 4 bases, there was a span of 16 bases. The CDR3 DNA reads as TGTGCCAGCAGCGACCTAAGAGGGGGTTATAATTCACCCCTCCACTTT. Translated, it gives CASSDLRGGYNSPLHF.

This chain links TRBV6-1 with TRBJ1-1; D is unresolved. From germline, CDR1 is MNHNS and CDR2 SASEGT. The CDR3 has 14 amino acids. V lost 3 bases to trimming and J lost 4 bases, with 12 bases between them. CDR3 protein: CASSDPLGSTEAFF. CDR3 in DNA: TGTGCCAGCAGTGACCCCCTCGGTTCCACTGAAGCTTTCTTT.

This clonotype was seen only a few times. The chain employs TRBV6-2 or TRBV6-3 and TRBJ1-2, with D hard to call. The CDR3 spans 17 residues. The V end was cut by 0 bases, the J end by 5 bases, with 19 bases between. Germline loops: CDR1 MNHEY, CDR2 SVGEGT. The CDR3 reads CASSYSLEGPGRYGYTF. The CDR3 nucleotides read TGTGCCAGCAGTTACTCGTTGGAGGGCCCGGGCCGATATGGCTACACCTTC.

The chain couples TRBV20-1 to TRBJ1-1, with TRBD1 as a possible D gene (5 bases). CDR3 length equals 15 residues. Trimming pared 6 bases from V and 3 bases from J, leaving 20 bases between. Germline CDR1 and CDR2: DFQATT and SNEGSKA (reference sequence). CDR3 loop: CSALGGLLWDTEAFF. CDR3 coding DNA: TGCAGTGCCCTGGGGGGGTTATTGTGGGACACTGAAGCTTTCTTT.

Only a few counts were recorded for this clonotype. The gene calls are TRBV6-1 and TRBJ1-6; TRBD1 agrees at 7 bases. This CDR3 contains 14 residues. Germline trimming cut 6 bases from V and 6 bases from J; bases unmatched to any gene: 5. CDR1 is MNHNS and CDR2 is SASEGT in the germline V gene. This chain's CDR3 is CASSRRDSNSPLHF. The CDR3 DNA follows: TGTGCCAGCAGCCGCCGGGACAGTAATTCACCCCTCCACTTT.

The table lists this clonotype with a few counts. The rearrangement links TRBV19 to TRBJ1-2; D not certain. Trimming left V 4 bases short and J 8 bases short, with 14 bases between. In germline, CDR1 is LNHDA, CDR2 SQIVND (reference sequence). CDR3 length equals 13 residues. The CDR3 reads CASSTTPSIGYTF. Written as DNA, the CDR3 is TGTGCCAGTAGTACCACCCCCTCAATAGGCTACACCTTC.

This clonotype occurred a few times. CDR3 coding DNA: TGTGCCAGCAGCCACTGGGGCCAGTCTAGCAATCAGCCCCAGCATTTT. It specifies CASSHWGQSSNQPQHF. The chain is built from TRBV7-9 and TRBJ1-5; D possibly corresponds to TRBD1 (5 bases). CDR1 and CDR2 (germline): SEHNR, FQNEAQ (reference sequence). This CDR3 is 16 amino acids long. V was pared by 5 bases and J by 0 bases, with 14 bases between.